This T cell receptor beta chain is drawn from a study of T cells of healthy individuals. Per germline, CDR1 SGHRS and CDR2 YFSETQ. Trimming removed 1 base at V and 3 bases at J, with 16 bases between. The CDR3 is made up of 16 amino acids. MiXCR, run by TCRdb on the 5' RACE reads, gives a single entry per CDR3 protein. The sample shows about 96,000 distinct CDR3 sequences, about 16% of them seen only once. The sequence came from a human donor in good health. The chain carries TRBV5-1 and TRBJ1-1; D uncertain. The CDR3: CASSLTPYTGDTEAFF. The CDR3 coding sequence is TGCGCCAGCAGCTTGACCCCCTACACTGGGGACACTGAAGCTTTCTTT.